These T cell receptor beta chains were read from a single sample in a study of Ad26.COV2.S vaccination and SARS-CoV-2 variants. Generated by immunoSEQ multiplex PCR, the TCRdb table keeps only in-frame clones and is missing some. The data show hundreds of thousands of clones, roughly 90% seen once. The sample was peripheral blood, taken in a trial of Ad26.COV2.S vaccine versus placebo. The receptors here all came from a person aged 18-65 years who received the Ad26.COV2.S COVID-19 vaccine or a placebo. CDR3s include the opening cysteine and the closing phenylalanine or tryptophan. The D gene is left open where the match is weak. Not all rows give a size; the values are once, few, many and, for expanded clones, a class.

clone_size	v_call	d_call	j_call	cdr3_aa	cdr3_nt
NA	TRBV11-2	NA	TRBJ2-7	CASSLEYRSAYEQYF	TGTGCCAGCAGCTTAGAGTACCGAAGCGCCTACGAGCAGTACTTC
NA	TRBV19	NA	TRBJ1-1	CASSISGNTEAFF	TGTGCCAGTAGTATTTCTGGGAACACTGAAGCTTTCTTT
NA	TRBV4-2	TRBD1	TRBJ1-1	CASSFQTGGTEAFF	TGTGCCAGCAGCTTTCAGACAGGGGGCACTGAAGCTTTCTTT
few	TRBV7-8	TRBD1	TRBJ2-7	CASSPPGQSYEQYF	TGTGCCAGCAGCCCTCCGGGACAGAGCTACGAGCAGTACTTC
NA	TRBV19	NA	TRBJ1-2	CASSIETDSYGYTF	TGTGCCAGTAGTATAGAAACAGACTCGTATGGCTACACCTTC
NA	TRBV10-3	NA	TRBJ1-3	CAISEGQRNTIYF	TGTGCCATCAGTGAGGGACAGCGAAACACCATATATTTT
NA	TRBV19	TRBD1	TRBJ1-5	CASSPQGASNQPQHF	TGTGCCAGTAGCCCACAGGGGGCTAGCAATCAGCCCCAGCATTTT
few	TRBV6-2/TRBV6-3	NA	TRBJ2-7	CASSLDHTYEQYF	TGTGCCAGCAGCCTGGATCATACCTACGAGCAGTACTTC
NA	TRBV19	TRBD1	TRBJ2-3	CASSSVGDRVWNTQYF	TGTGCCAGTAGTAGCGTGGGGGACAGGGTATGGAATACGCAGTATTTT
NA	TRBV11-3	NA	TRBJ2-1	CASSGGAEAEQFF	TGTGCCAGCAGCGGGGGGGCGGAGGCTGAGCAGTTCTTC
NA	TRBV11-3	NA	TRBJ1-3	CASSLDRGDTIYF	TGTGCCAGCAGCTTAGATCGGGGCGACACCATATATTTT
few	TRBV14	TRBD2	TRBJ2-7	CASSQESWYGREQYF	TGTGCCAGCAGCCAAGAATCGTGGTACGGGAGGGAGCAGTACTTC
NA	TRBV3-1/TRBV3-2	TRBD2	TRBJ2-1	CASSRESWAGEVDEQFF	TGTGCCAGCAGCCGAGAGAGTTGGGCGGGAGAGGTTGATGAGCAGTTCTTC
NA	TRBV28	TRBD1	TRBJ1-2	CASRGQGKGYTF	TGTGCCAGCAGAGGACAGGGCAAGGGCTACACCTTC
NA	TRBV19	TRBD1	TRBJ1-5	CASSRGQNNQPQHF	TGTGCCAGTAGTAGGGGACAGAATAATCAGCCCCAGCATTTT
NA	TRBV5-1	TRBD1	TRBJ2-2	CASSRDRGRAGELFF	TGCGCCAGCAGCAGGGACAGGGGGCGCGCCGGGGAGCTGTTTTTT
NA	TRBV6-1	TRBD2	TRBJ2-1	CASSGRRGGASYNEQFF	TGTGCCAGCAGTGGACGCCGGGGGGGCGCTTCCTACAATGAGCAGTTCTTC
NA	TRBV6-2/TRBV6-3	TRBD2	TRBJ2-2	CASSYSTLAGVTGELFF	TGTGCCAGCAGTTACTCGACTCTAGCGGGGGTCACCGGGGAGCTGTTTTTT
NA	TRBV28	TRBD1	TRBJ2-7	CASSPAGTGFNEQYF	TGTGCCAGCAGCCCCGCCGGGACAGGGTTTAACGAGCAGTACTTC
NA	TRBV12-3/TRBV12-4	NA	TRBJ2-7	CASNQGAGDEQYF	TGTGCCAGCAACCAGGGGGCGGGAGACGAGCAGTACTTC
NA	TRBV21-1	NA	TRBJ2-2	CASSKVVPSNPRNTGELFF	TGTGCCAGCAGCAAAGTTGTCCCGTCGAACCCCAGAAACACCGGGGAGCTGTTTTTT
NA	TRBV2	TRBD2	TRBJ2-1	CASRTESGGPYNEQFF	TGTGCCAGCAGAACGGAGAGCGGGGGGCCCTACAATGAGCAGTTCTTC
few	TRBV7-9	TRBD2	TRBJ2-7	CASSRAGGNSYEQYF	TGTGCCAGCAGCCGGGCGGGAGGAAACTCCTACGAGCAGTACTTC
NA	TRBV2	NA	TRBJ2-7	CASSDSQSYEQYF	TGTGCCAGCAGTGATTCGCAATCCTACGAGCAGTACTTC
NA	TRBV5-1	NA	TRBJ1-1	CASSLDKDLSWAFF	TGCGCCAGCAGCTTGGACAAGGACCTCTCCTGGGCTTTCTTT
NA	TRBV4-2	NA	TRBJ2-3	CASSQASGGINIAFTDTQYF	TGTGCCAGCAGCCAAGCCTCAGGCGGGATCAATATAGCCTTCACAGATACGCAGTATTTT
NA	TRBV4-3	NA	TRBJ1-4	CASSQDAVSTNEKLFF	TGCGCCAGCAGCCAAGATGCGGTTTCAACTAATGAAAAACTGTTTTTT
NA	TRBV7-8	TRBD1	TRBJ1-3	CASSPTGTGSGNTIYF	TGTGCCAGCAGCCCCACAGGGACAGGGTCTGGAAACACCATATATTTT
NA	TRBV28	NA	TRBJ1-4	CASSFGQGIATNEKLFF	TGTGCCAGCAGTTTCGGCCAGGGGATTGCAACTAATGAAAAACTGTTTTTT
NA	TRBV18	NA	TRBJ1-5	CASSPTPRNSNQPQHF	TGTGCCAGCTCACCCACCCCAAGAAATAGCAATCAGCCCCAGCATTTT
NA	TRBV19	TRBD1	TRBJ1-1	CASRDRGRQGTEAFF	TGTGCCAGTAGAGACAGGGGGCGACAGGGCACTGAAGCTTTCTTT
NA	TRBV10-3	TRBD1	TRBJ2-3	CAISSRGTGGHTDTQYF	TGTGCCATCTCATCCAGGGGGACAGGGGGCCACACAGATACGCAGTATTTT
NA	TRBV11-2	NA	TRBJ2-7	CASSLTGNEQYF	TGTGCCAGCAGTTTAACGGGGAACGAGCAGTACTTC
NA	TRBV27	NA	TRBJ2-1	CASSFSGLSYNEQFF	TGTGCCAGCAGTTTTAGCGGACTCTCCTACAATGAGCAGTTCTTC
NA	TRBV5-1	NA	TRBJ1-4	CASSLEVGSTNEKLFF	TGCGCCAGCAGCTTGGAGGTGGGCTCAACTAATGAAAAACTGTTTTTT
NA	TRBV19	NA	TRBJ1-4	CASSLGTPNEKLFF	TGTGCCAGTAGTCTCGGGACACCGAATGAAAAACTGTTTTTT
NA	TRBV7-2	NA	TRBJ2-1	CASRPTGLPAATSEQFF	TGTGCCAGCAGACCAACCGGACTCCCTGCCGCAACATCTGAGCAGTTCTTC
once	TRBV3-1/TRBV3-2	TRBD2	TRBJ2-1	CASSQGGASGARSYNEQFF	TGTGCCAGCAGCCAAGGAGGGGCTAGCGGGGCTCGCTCCTACAATGAGCAGTTCTTC
NA	TRBV11-3	NA	TRBJ2-7	CASSLDGYEQYF	TGTGCCAGCAGCTTAGACGGCTACGAGCAGTACTTC
NA	TRBV27	NA	TRBJ2-1	CASSSRLSSYNEQFF	TGTGCCAGCAGTTCTAGACTCAGCTCCTACAATGAGCAGTTCTTC
NA	TRBV5-6	NA	TRBJ1-1	CASSSTSGNTEAFF	TGTGCCAGCTCATCAACTTCGGGGAACACTGAAGCTTTCTTT
NA	TRBV19	NA	TRBJ2-3	CASTPGGGTDTQYF	TGTGCCAGTACCCCGGGGGGCGGCACAGATACGCAGTATTTT
NA	TRBV15	NA	TRBJ2-2	CATSRVTSNTGELFF	TGTGCCACCAGCAGAGTAACTTCGAACACCGGGGAGCTGTTTTTT
NA	TRBV19	NA	TRBJ1-5	CASSIQGHSNQPQHF	TGTGCCAGTAGTATACAGGGCCATAGCAATCAGCCCCAGCATTTT
NA	TRBV19	NA	TRBJ2-1	CASSIGHVSYNEQFF	TGTGCCAGTAGTATCGGACACGTCTCCTACAATGAGCAGTTCTTC
NA	TRBV7-9	NA	TRBJ1-1	CASSLEMNTEAFF	TGTGCCAGCAGCTTAGAAATGAACACTGAAGCTTTCTTT
few	TRBV24-1	NA	TRBJ1-5	CATSEPGYSNQPQHF	TGTGCCACCAGTGAACCCGGTTATAGCAATCAGCCCCAGCATTTT
NA	TRBV18	NA	TRBJ2-5	CASSPLSSQGTQYF	TGTGCCAGCTCACCCCTCTCCTCACAGGGGACCCAGTACTTC
NA	TRBV23-1	NA	TRBJ2-2	CASSRTNYTGELFF	TGCGCCAGCAGTCGGACGAACTATACCGGGGAGCTGTTTTTT
NA	TRBV5-1	NA	TRBJ2-3	CASSLDPGTDTQYF	TGCGCCAGCAGCTTAGATCCAGGCACAGATACGCAGTATTTT
few	TRBV6-1	NA	TRBJ2-3	CASSEGGVTDTQYF	TGTGCCAGCAGTGAAGGAGGGGTCACAGATACGCAGTATTTT